The clone carrying this TCR beta chain was counted only a few times. The sample originates from a study of early T cells in non-severe SARS-CoV-2 infection. Study context: With bulk RNA from unsorted whole blood as input, sequencing yielded unpaired chains.

As part of library construction, unique molecular identifiers were attached to individual cDNA molecules. In TCRdb, the 5' RACE reads were re-called with MiXCR into one record per CDR3 protein. The sample lists about 77,000 distinct CDR3 sequences, about 5% occurring once. V was pared by 7 bases and J by 1 base, with 5 bases of the junction left unmatched. Per germline, CDR1 SQVTM and CDR2 ANQGSEA. The CDR3 contains 13 residues. The TCR was taken from an adult who was a healthcare worker with PCR-confirmed SARS-CoV-2 infection or an uninfected control (not recorded which). The chain links TRBV29-1 to TRBJ2-3; 7 bases agree with TRBD1. The source material was whole blood, sampled at baseline. CDR3 protein: CSARQGGTDTQYF. The CDR3 coding sequence is TGCAGCGCCCGACAGGGAGGCACAGATACGCAGTATTTT.